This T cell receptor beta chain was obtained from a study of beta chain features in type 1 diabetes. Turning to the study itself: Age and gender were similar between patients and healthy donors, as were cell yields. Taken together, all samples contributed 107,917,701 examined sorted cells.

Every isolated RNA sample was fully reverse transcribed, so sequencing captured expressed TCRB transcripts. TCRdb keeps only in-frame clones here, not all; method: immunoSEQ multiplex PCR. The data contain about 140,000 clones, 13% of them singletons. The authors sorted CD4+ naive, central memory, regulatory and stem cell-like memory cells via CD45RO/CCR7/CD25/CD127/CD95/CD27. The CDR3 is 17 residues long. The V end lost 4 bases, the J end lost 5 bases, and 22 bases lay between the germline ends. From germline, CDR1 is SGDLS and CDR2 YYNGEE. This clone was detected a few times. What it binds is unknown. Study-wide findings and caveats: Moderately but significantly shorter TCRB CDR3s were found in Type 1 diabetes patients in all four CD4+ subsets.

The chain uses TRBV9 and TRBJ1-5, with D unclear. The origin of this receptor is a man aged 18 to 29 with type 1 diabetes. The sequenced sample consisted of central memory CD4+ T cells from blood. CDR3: CASSPREGFFRHQPQHF. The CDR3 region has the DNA TGTGCCAGCAGCCCCCGGGAGGGTTTTTTCCGGCATCAGCCCCAGCATTTT.